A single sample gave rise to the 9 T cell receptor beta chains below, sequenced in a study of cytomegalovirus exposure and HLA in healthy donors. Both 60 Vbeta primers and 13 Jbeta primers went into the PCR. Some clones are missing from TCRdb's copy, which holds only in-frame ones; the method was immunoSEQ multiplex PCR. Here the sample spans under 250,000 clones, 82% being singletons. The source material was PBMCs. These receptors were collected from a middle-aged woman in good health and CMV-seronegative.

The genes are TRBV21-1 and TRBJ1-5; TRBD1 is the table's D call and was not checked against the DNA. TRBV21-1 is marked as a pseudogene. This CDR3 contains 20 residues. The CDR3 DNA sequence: TGTGCCAGCAGCAAAGCGGGTTCCGGGACAGGACGCATCTCCAATCAGCCCCAGCATTTT. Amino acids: CASSKAGSGTGRISNQPQHF.

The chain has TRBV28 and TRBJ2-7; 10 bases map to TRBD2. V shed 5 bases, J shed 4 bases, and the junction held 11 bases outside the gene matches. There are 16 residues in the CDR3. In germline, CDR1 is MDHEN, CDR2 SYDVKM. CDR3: CASSPGTSEIGYEQYF. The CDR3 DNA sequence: TGTGCCAGCAGTCCCGGGACTAGCGAAATTGGATACGAGCAGTACTTC.

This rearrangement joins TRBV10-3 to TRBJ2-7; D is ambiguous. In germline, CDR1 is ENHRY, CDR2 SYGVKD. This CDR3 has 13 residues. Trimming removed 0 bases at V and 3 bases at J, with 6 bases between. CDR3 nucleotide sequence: TGTGCCATCAGTGAGTCAGCAAACTACGAGCAGTACTTC. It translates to CAISESANYEQYF.

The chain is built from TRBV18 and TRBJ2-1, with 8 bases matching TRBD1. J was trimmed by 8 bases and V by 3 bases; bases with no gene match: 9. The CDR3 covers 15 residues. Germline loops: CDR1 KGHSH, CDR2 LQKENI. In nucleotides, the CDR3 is TGTGCCAGCTCACCGGGCCAGGGGGCTTTCTATGAGCAGTTCTTC. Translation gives CASSPGQGAFYEQFF.

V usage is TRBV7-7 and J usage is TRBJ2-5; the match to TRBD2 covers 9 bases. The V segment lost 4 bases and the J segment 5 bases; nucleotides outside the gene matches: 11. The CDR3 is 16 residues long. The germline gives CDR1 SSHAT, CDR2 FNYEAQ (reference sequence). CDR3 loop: CASSSPSGKGTETQYF. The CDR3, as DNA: TGTGCCAGCAGCTCCCCTAGCGGGAAAGGGACGGAGACCCAGTACTTC. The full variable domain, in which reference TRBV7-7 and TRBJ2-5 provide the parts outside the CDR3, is GAGVSQSPRYKVTKRGQDVTLRCDPISSHATLYWYQQALGQGPEFLTYFNYEAQPDKSGLPSDRFSAERPEGSISTLTIQRTEQRDSAMYRCASSSPSGKGTETQYFGPGTRLLVL.

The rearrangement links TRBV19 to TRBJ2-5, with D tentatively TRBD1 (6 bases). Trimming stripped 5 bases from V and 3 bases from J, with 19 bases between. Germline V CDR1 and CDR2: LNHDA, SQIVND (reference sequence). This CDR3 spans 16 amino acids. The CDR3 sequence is CASSPQPVQGEETQYF. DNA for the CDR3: TGTGCCAGTAGTCCTCAGCCGGTACAGGGAGAAGAGACCCAGTACTTC.

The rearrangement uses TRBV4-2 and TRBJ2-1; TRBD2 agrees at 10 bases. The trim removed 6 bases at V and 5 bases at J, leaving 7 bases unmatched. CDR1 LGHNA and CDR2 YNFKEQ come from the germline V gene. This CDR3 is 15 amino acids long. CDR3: CASSPGSGRDNEQFF. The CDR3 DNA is TGTGCCAGCAGTCCCGGGAGCGGGAGGGACAATGAGCAGTTCTTC.

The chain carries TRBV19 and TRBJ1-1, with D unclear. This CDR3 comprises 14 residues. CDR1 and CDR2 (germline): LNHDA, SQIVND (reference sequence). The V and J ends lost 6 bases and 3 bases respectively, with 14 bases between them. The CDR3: CASSPTIMDTEAFF. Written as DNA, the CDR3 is TGTGCCAGTAGCCCGACAATAATGGACACTGAAGCTTTCTTT.

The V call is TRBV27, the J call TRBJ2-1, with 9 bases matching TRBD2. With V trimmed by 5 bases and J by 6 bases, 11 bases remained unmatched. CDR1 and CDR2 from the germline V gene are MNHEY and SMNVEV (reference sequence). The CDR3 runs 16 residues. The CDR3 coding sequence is TGTGCCAGCAGTGAAGTGGGGGCGGGAGGGCCCAATGAGCAGTTCTTC. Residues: CASSEVGAGGPNEQFF.